Presented here are 17 T cell receptor beta chains from one specimen sequenced in a study of early T cells in non-severe SARS-CoV-2 infection. TCRdb re-derived calls from the 5' RACE reads in MiXCR, one entry per CDR3 protein. Of approximately 70,000 distinct CDR3 sequences in the sample, over 8% are singletons; the top ten hold around a sixth. Sample: whole blood, taken at baseline. Receptor source: an adult who was a healthcare worker with PCR-confirmed SARS-CoV-2 infection or an uninfected control (not recorded which).

J is TRBJ2-7 and V is TRBV15, with D unresolved. Germline lookup yields CDR1 LNHNV and CDR2 YYDKDF (reference sequence). This CDR3 spans 13 amino acids. Deletions cut 0 bases from V and 4 bases from J, with 7 bases between. The CDR3 DNA sequence: TGTGCCACCAGCAGAGATCTGGGGTACGAGCAGTACTTC. Amino acid sequence: CATSRDLGYEQYF.

This clonotype was counted at least ten times. This chain links TRBV10-3 with TRBJ1-1; 8 nucleotides align to TRBD1. This CDR3 has 13 residues. Germline V gene lookup returns CDR1 ENHRY and CDR2 SYGVKD. Trimming removed 11 bases from V and 1 base from J; junction bases left unmatched: 6. Here the CDR3 reads CAATGTGNTEAFF. In DNA form, the CDR3 reads TGTGCCGCTACCGGGACAGGGAACACTGAAGCTTTCTTT.

The chain uses TRBV6-2 or TRBV6-3 and TRBJ2-1; no firm D call. Germline V lookup: CDR1 MNHEY, CDR2 SVGEGT. The CDR3 sequence is 17 residues long. The V end was cut by 6 bases, the J end by 2 bases, with 20 bases between. The CDR3 coding sequence is TGTGCCAGCAGCCCCTTTCTTCTGGGCTTGGCCTACAATGAGCAGTTCTTC. Residues: CASSPFLLGLAYNEQFF.

The J gene is TRBJ1-2, the V gene TRBV7-2; 7 bases agree with TRBD1. From germline, CDR1 is SGHTA and CDR2 FQGNSA. V shed 3 bases, J shed 4 bases, and the junction held 8 bases outside the gene matches. The CDR3 contains 15 residues. CDR3: CASSLRGRDSYGYTF. CDR3 DNA sequence: TGTGCCAGCAGCTTGAGGGGCCGGGACAGCTATGGCTACACCTTC. Based on the CDR3 plus reference TRBV7-2 and TRBJ1-2, the full variable domain is GAGVSQSPSNKVTEKGKDVELRCDPISGHTALYWYRQSLGQGLEFLIYFQGNSAPDKSGLPSDRFSAERTGGSVSTLTIQRTQQEDSAVYLCASSLRGRDSYGYTFGSGTRLTVV.

This clonotype was found many times. The chain has TRBV28 and TRBJ2-3; 15 nucleotides align to TRBD2. V shed 5 bases and J 2 bases; nucleotides not matched to a gene: 8. The CDR3 covers 18 residues. From germline, CDR1 is MDHEN and CDR2 SYDVKM. The CDR3 here is CASSLFGTSGRTTDTQYF. CDR3 nucleotide sequence: TGTGCCAGCAGTCTATTCGGGACTAGCGGGAGGACCACAGATACGCAGTATTTT.

In its sample, this clonotype was seen many times. The chain has TRBV4-2 and TRBJ1-4; D remains unclear. Looked up from germline, CDR1 is LGHNA and CDR2 is YNFKEQ. The ends were cut back, 4 bases at V and 5 bases at J, with 14 bases in the middle. This CDR3 spans 15 amino acids. CDR3 amino acids: CASSPRFDRNEKLFF. CDR3 coding DNA: TGTGCCAGCAGCCCGAGATTTGATCGCAATGAAAAACTGTTTTTT.

This clonotype came up a few times. This rearrangement joins TRBV6-2 or TRBV6-3 to TRBJ1-5; no firm D call. CDR1 is MNHEY, CDR2 SVGEGT, per germline. V gave up 4 bases and J gave up 0 bases, with 7 bases separating them. CDR3 length: 14 residues. In DNA, the CDR3 is TGTGCCAGCAGTTGGGCATATAGCAATCAGCCCCAGCATTTT. This encodes CASSWAYSNQPQHF.

The rearrangement uses TRBV20-1 and TRBJ2-7; D is perhaps TRBD1 (5 bases). Trimming cost V 6 bases and J 4 bases, with 16 bases left between them. The CDR3 extends over 13 amino acids. The V gene's germline CDR1 is DFQATT and CDR2 SNEGSKA (reference sequence). The CDR3, as DNA: TGCAGTGCCCTTACAGGAGTACTTTACGAGCAGTACTTC. This sequence encodes CSALTGVLYEQYF.

This clonotype was recorded many times. The chain combines TRBV18 with TRBJ1-3; D call uncertain. Germline CDR1 is KGHSH and CDR2 is LQKENI. The V gene lost 6 bases and the J gene lost 4 bases, with 16 bases spanning the gap. The CDR3 covers 15 residues. The CDR3 DNA reads as TGTGCCAGCTCCCCTCCGGCAGCCGGAGGAAACACCATATATTTT. Translating it yields CASSPPAAGGNTIYF.

The genes are TRBV7-9 and TRBJ2-2; 7 bases align to TRBD1. V lost 3 bases and J lost 3; bases outside the gene matches: 4. Per the germline V gene, CDR1 is SEHNR and CDR2 is FQNEAQ (reference sequence). The CDR3 contains 15 residues. DNA for the CDR3: TGTGCCAGCAGCTTTTGGACAGGCGACACCGGGGAGCTGTTTTTT. Translated, it gives CASSFWTGDTGELFF.

This rearrangement joins TRBV6-6 to TRBJ2-7, with 7 bases aligning to TRBD1. Trimming removed 0 bases from V and 5 bases from J; junction bases left unmatched: 4. CDR1 is MNHNY and CDR2 is SVGAGI in the germline V gene (reference sequence). The CDR3 runs to 14 residues. This CDR3 reads CASSYSGQVDEQYF. CDR3 in DNA: TGTGCCAGCAGTTACTCCGGACAGGTAGACGAGCAGTACTTC.

This clonotype was counted many times. The chain links TRBV20-1 to TRBJ1-1, with D possibly matching TRBD1 (5 bases). The CDR3 runs 11 residues. Germline V gives CDR1 DFQATT, CDR2 SNEGSKA (reference sequence). V lost 8 bases to trimming and J lost 3 bases, with 10 bases between them. Here the CDR3 reads CSFGGDTEAFF. Here the CDR3 DNA reads TGCAGTTTCGGGGGAGACACTGAAGCTTTCTTT.

This clonotype was observed a handful of times. The rearrangement links TRBV7-9 to TRBJ2-5, with 10 bases aligning to TRBD2. The germline V gene has CDR1 SEHNR and CDR2 FQNEAQ (reference sequence). This CDR3 comprises 14 residues. V lost 4 bases to trimming and J lost 2 bases; unmatched junction nucleotides: 1. The CDR3 is CASSWTSGQETQYF. DNA for the CDR3: TGTGCCAGCAGCTGGACTAGCGGACAAGAGACCCAGTACTTC.

This sequence joins TRBV20-1 and TRBJ2-3; tentative D call: TRBD1 (6 bases). The CDR3 is made up of 14 amino acids. Germline assignment: CDR1 DFQATT and CDR2 SNEGSKA (reference sequence). Trimming removed 5 bases at V and 2 bases at J, with 14 bases between. The CDR3 DNA reads TGCAGTGCTCAGCCAGGGGTTGCCACAGATACGCAGTATTTT. This gives the protein CSAQPGVATDTQYF.

This clonotype was detected many times. This rearrangement joins TRBV14 to TRBJ2-3; D uncertain. The germline V and J ends were trimmed by 4 bases and 0 bases, with 5 bases remaining between them. This CDR3 contains 13 residues. Germline lookup yields CDR1 SGHDN and CDR2 FVKESK. CDR3 sequence reads: CASSPVSTDTQYF. The CDR3 DNA reads TGTGCCAGCAGCCCAGTAAGCACAGATACGCAGTATTTT.

This clonotype showed up many times. The chain employs TRBV20-1 and TRBJ1-1; 10 nucleotides match TRBD1. Germline CDR1 is DFQATT and CDR2 is SNEGSKA (reference sequence). V lost 2 bases, J lost 1 base, and 4 bases stayed unmatched. CDR3 length: 15 residues. The CDR3 DNA reads as TGCAGTGCTAGATCCCGACAGGGGGCGAACACTGAAGCTTTCTTT. Residues: CSARSRQGANTEAFF.

The chain uses TRBV28 and TRBJ1-2, with a tentative D call TRBD1 (6 bases). This CDR3 contains 13 residues. V gave up 6 bases and J gave up 2 bases, with 10 bases separating them. Germline V gene lookup returns CDR1 MDHEN and CDR2 SYDVKM. The CDR3 DNA follows: TGTGCCAGCAGACCCGACAGGAACTATGGCTACACCTTC. It specifies CASRPDRNYGYTF.